This T cell receptor beta chain stems from a study of T cell changes during pregnancy in multiple sclerosis. Trimming took 2 bases from V and 5 from J; bases not matched to a gene: 12. The CDR3 has 17 residues. The germline gives CDR1 SGHVS, CDR2 FNYEAQ. Data came from immunoSEQ multiplex PCR; TCRdb stores just in-frame clones and leaves some out. Of roughly 60,000 clones detected, roughly 92% appear once; the ten largest clones hold roughly 1.4%. The chain is built from TRBV7-6 and TRBJ2-1; 7 bases line up with TRBD2. The specimen comprised peripheral blood, sampled in the second trimester of pregnancy. This TCR was recovered from a female donor with multiple sclerosis, enrolled in a pregnancy study. CDR3 residues: CASSLSRSGLGNNEQFF. CDR3 in DNA: TGTGCCAGCAGCTTAAGTCGTAGCGGGTTAGGGAACAATGAGCAGTTCTTC.